The 14 T cell receptor beta chains in this list originate from one sample, sequenced in a study of post-analysis software for immune sequencing data. Included in the TCR beta cDNA libraries were unique molecular identifiers. MiXCR, run by TCRdb on the PCR reads, gives a single entry per CDR3 protein. The profile shows about 820,000 distinct CDR3 sequences, around 53% of them singletons. Study results and limitations: Included in a set of roughly five TRBV segments more frequent in patients than controls were TRBV5-6, TRBV5-1 and TRBV20-1.

The antigens for these receptors are not known. Sequenced input: blood. These receptors all come from a girl aged 5-17 years with multiple sclerosis.

The chain is built from TRBV7-9 and TRBJ2-5; D is ambiguous. The CDR3 sequence is 13 residues long. With 7 bases removed from V and 0 bases from J, the gap between germline ends came to 9 bases. Germline V CDR1 and CDR2: SEHNR, FQNEAQ (reference sequence). CDR3 coding DNA: TGTGCCAGCACCCGCACGTACCAAGAGACCCAGTACTTC. Encoded protein: CASTRTYQETQYF.

Note on this clonotype: Germline and junction disagree at one end, which may indicate a read error. The chain couples TRBV7-7 to TRBJ2-5, with TRBD2 matching over 10 bases. This CDR3 region has 17 residues. CDR1 and CDR2 from the germline V gene are SSHAT and FNYEAQ (reference sequence). CDR3 DNA: TGTGCTAGCAGCTTAGTGAGGACTAGCGGCCACCAAGAGACCCAGTACTTC. This codes for CASSLVRTSGHQETQYF.

The V and J genes are TRBV4-2 and TRBJ2-5, with 7 bases matching TRBD2. Germline CDR1 reads LGHNA; CDR2 reads YNFKEQ. This CDR3 has 15 amino acids. Unmatched junction bases numbered 8, after V lost 2 bases and J lost 5 bases. The CDR3 protein is CASSQKLATAETQYF. The CDR3 DNA reads TGTGCCAGCAGCCAAAAACTAGCGACGGCGGAGACCCAGTACTTC.

This chain uses TRBV15 with TRBJ1-6, with 9 bases identical to TRBD1. CDR1 and CDR2 (germline): LNHNV, YYDKDF (reference sequence). The J segment lost 11 bases and the V segment lost 4 bases, leaving 15 bases of the junction unmatched. This CDR3 is built from 17 residues. This chain's CDR3 is CATSIHDAGTGRTPLHF. The CDR3 region has the DNA TGTGCCACCAGCATCCACGATGCCGGGACAGGGCGGACACCCCTCCACTTT.

This chain connects TRBV29-1 to TRBJ1-4, with D hard to call. The germline V gene has CDR1 SQVTM and CDR2 ANQGSEA. The V and J ends lost 6 bases and 7 bases respectively, with 12 bases between them. The CDR3 is made up of 12 amino acids. In DNA, the CDR3 is TGCAGCGTAAAACCGACGGGTGAAAAACTGTTTTTT. This encodes CSVKPTGEKLFF.

J is TRBJ2-4 and V is TRBV10-3; the D gene is possibly TRBD1 (6 bases). The J call could be wrong; TRBJ2-7 is a better fit for the DNA end. This CDR3 is 15 amino acids long. The germline CDR1 and CDR2 sequences are ENHRY and SYGVKD. The CDR3 region is CAISAGEGDHYEQYF. In nucleotides, the CDR3 is TGTGCCATCAGTGCTGGAGAGGGGGACCACTACGAGCAGTACTTC.

This clonotype has just one count. V and J are TRBV20-1 and TRBJ2-7, with 8 bases identical to TRBD1. The better agreement between TRBJ2-5 and the DNA end casts doubt on the J call. Germline V gene lookup returns CDR1 DFQATT and CDR2 SNEGSKA (reference sequence). The CDR3 totals 12 residues. CDR3 region: CSAQTGEETQYF. In DNA, the CDR3 is TGCAGTGCTCAGACAGGGGAAGAGACCCAGTACTTC.

The rearrangement uses TRBV29-1 and TRBJ2-7; a possible D gene is TRBD1 (5 bases). There are 12 residues in the CDR3. Germline CDR1 SQVTM, CDR2 ANQGSEA. Trimming stripped 6 bases from V and 0 bases from J, with 9 bases between. The CDR3 sequence: CSVTETSYEQYF. As DNA, the CDR3 is TGCAGCGTGACAGAAACCTCCTACGAGCAGTACTTC.

J is TRBJ2-7 and V is TRBV5-1; 9 bases agree with TRBD2. The J call could be wrong; TRBJ2-5 is a better fit for the DNA end. Germline CDR1 SGHRS, CDR2 YFSETQ. This CDR3 has 15 residues. The CDR3 region has the DNA TGCGCCAGCAGCTATGGGACTAGCAGCCAAGAGACCCAGTACTTC. As protein: CASSYGTSSQETQYF.

J is TRBJ2-1 and V is TRBV12-3 or TRBV12-4; tentatively, D is TRBD2 (6 bases). Trimming shortened V by 5 bases and J by 7 bases, and 18 bases separated the two germline ends. The CDR3 runs to 15 residues. Here the CDR3 reads CASSKAGQTGNEQFF. CDR3 bases: TGTGCCAGCAGTAAAGCGGGTCAGACGGGAAATGAGCAGTTCTTC.

This clonotype was picked up a small number of times. V gene TRBV5-8 combines with J gene TRBJ2-5, with 10 bases identical to TRBD1. Germline V gene sequence: CDR1 SGHTS, CDR2 YDEGEE. With 7 bases clipped from V and 5 bases from J, the junction kept 8 bases outside the gene matches. This CDR3 is built from 14 residues. CDR3 coding DNA: TGTGCCAGCGTCGGGGACAGGGGTGGCGAGACCCAGTACTTC. Translating gives CASVGDRGGETQYF.

This chain joins TRBV29-1 and TRBJ2-7; D possibly uses TRBD1 or TRBD2 (5 bases each). V lost 5 bases, J lost 2 bases, and 16 bases lay in between. CDR3 length: 14 residues. CDR1 and CDR2 from the germline V gene are SQVTM and ANQGSEA. CDR3 coding DNA: TGCAGCGTTAGACCCGGGACGGGTGCCTACGAGCAGTACTTC. Translating it yields CSVRPGTGAYEQYF.

The chain recombines TRBV10-3 with TRBJ2-3; 7 nucleotides agree with TRBD1. This CDR3 has 15 amino acids. Germline V gene data show CDR1 as ENHRY and CDR2 as SYGVKD. V lost 6 bases and J lost 2; bases outside the gene matches: 8. The CDR3 loop reads CAIRGWGQHTDTQYF. DNA of the CDR3: TGTGCCATCAGAGGCTGGGGACAGCACACAGATACGCAGTATTTT.

The chain recombines TRBV27 with TRBJ2-7, with D perhaps TRBD1 (6 bases). Germline V gene data show CDR1 as MNHEY and CDR2 as SMNVEV (reference sequence). This CDR3 contains 14 residues. V lost 5 bases to trimming and J lost 3 bases, with 14 bases between them. The CDR3 sequence: CASSTGQEYYEQYF. CDR3 DNA: TGTGCCAGCAGTACAGGGCAGGAGTACTACGAGCAGTACTTC.